This paragraph covers one T cell receptor beta chain sequence. Its antigen is still unknown. This sample was included in a study of cytomegalovirus exposure and HLA in healthy donors. The data were produced by immunoSEQ multiplex PCR, yet TCRdb's version contains in-frame clones alone and is incomplete. There are about 150,000 clones in the sample; approximately 86% occur only once, and approximately 20% lies in the top ten. Regarding the study as a whole: A later analysis found first-cohort TCR clusters tended to co-occur in the 120 validation repertoires. TCR beta chains numbering more than 150 were designated cytomegalovirus-associated. Cytomegalovirus status was reportedly diagnosed by the classifier with high sensitivity and specificity. Most TCR sequences showed up rarely, but some public TCRs showed up in many donors.

CDR1 is SGHNT, CDR2 YYREEE, per germline (reference sequence). CDR3 size: 15 residues. V lost 4 bases, J lost 0 bases, and 14 bases lay in between. The chain employs TRBV5-4 and TRBJ2-7, with D perhaps TRBD2 (6 bases). Sample: PBMCs. This clonotype was sampled from a man between 18 and 35 years old in good health and CMV-seropositive. The CDR3 DNA reads as TGTGCCAGCAGCGGGGGGAGTTCGAGCTCCTACGAGCAGTACTTC. Translated, it gives CASSGGSSSSYEQYF. The full variable domain, rest sourced from reference TRBV5-4 and TRBJ2-7, is ETGVTQSPTHLIKTRGQQVTLRCSSQSGHNTVSWYQQALGQGPQFIFQYYREEENGRGNFPPRFSGLQFPNYSSELNVNALELDDSALYLCASSGGSSSSYEQYFGPGTRLTVT.